This TCR beta chain was documented in a study of beta chain features in type 1 diabetes. The CDR3 is 16 amino acids. Germline lookup yields CDR1 MNHNS and CDR2 SASEGT. Trimming removed 3 bases from V and 4 bases from J; junction bases left unmatched: 11. Expressed TCRB transcripts were sequenced because the entire RNA isolate underwent reverse transcription. TCRdb's table, derived via immunoSEQ multiplex PCR, lists solely in-frame clones and lacks some. The data show hundreds of thousands of clones, with around 14% seen just once and roughly 0.04% held by the top ten. The receptor's source is a man aged 30 to 39 in good health. The rearrangement uses TRBV6-1 and TRBJ1-1; 7 bases fit TRBD1. Input material: naive CD4+ T cells from blood. The CDR3 nucleotides are TGTGCCAGCAGTGAGACAGGGCCTTCGTTGGGCACTGAAGCTTTCTTT. It yields the protein CASSETGPSLGTEAFF.